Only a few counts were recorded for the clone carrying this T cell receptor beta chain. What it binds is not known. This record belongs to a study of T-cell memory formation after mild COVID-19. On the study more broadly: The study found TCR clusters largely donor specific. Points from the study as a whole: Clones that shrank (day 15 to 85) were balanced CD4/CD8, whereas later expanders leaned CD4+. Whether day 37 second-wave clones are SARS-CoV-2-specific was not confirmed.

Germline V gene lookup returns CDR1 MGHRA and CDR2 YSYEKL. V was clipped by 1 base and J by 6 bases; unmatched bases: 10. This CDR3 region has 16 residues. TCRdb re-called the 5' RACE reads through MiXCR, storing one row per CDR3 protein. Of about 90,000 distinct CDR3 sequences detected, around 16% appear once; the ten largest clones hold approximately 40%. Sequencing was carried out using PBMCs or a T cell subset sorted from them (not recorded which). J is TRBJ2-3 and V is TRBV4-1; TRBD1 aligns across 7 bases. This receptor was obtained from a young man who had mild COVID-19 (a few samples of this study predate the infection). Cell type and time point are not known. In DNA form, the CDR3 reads TGCGCCAGCAGCCAAGCCAACAAGGTCAGGGGGGATACGCAGTATTTT. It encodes CASSQANKVRGDTQYF.